Below, 10 T cell receptor beta chains from the same sample are listed, as sequenced in a study of PD-L1 blockade in urothelial cancer. Time point indicated: peripheral blood 6 weeks after treatment start. Generated by immunoSEQ multiplex PCR, the TCRdb table keeps only in-frame clones and is missing some. The sample shows about 130,000 clones, around 86% of them seen only once. The input for sequencing was PBMCs, taken around atezolizumab (anti-PD-L1) treatment. The receptors derive from a man aged 50 or older with urothelial cancer.

The CDR3 loop reads CATSREPPRTSGRMLAKNIQYF. CDR3 coding DNA: TGTGCCACCAGCAGAGAACCGCCGAGAACTAGCGGCCGTATGCTAGCCAAAAACATTCAGTACTTC. This chain joins TRBV15 and TRBJ2-4, with TRBD2 identical over 8 bases. With 0 bases clipped from V and 0 bases from J, the junction kept 19 bases outside the gene matches. The CDR3 covers 22 residues. Germline lookup yields CDR1 LNHNV and CDR2 YYDKDF (reference sequence).

This chain uses TRBV5-1 with TRBJ2-7; 8 bases fit TRBD1. V was clipped by 2 bases and J by 1 base; unmatched bases: 2. In germline, CDR1 is SGHRS, CDR2 YFSETQ. The CDR3 has 14 amino acids. The CDR3 DNA sequence: TGCGCCAGCAGCTTTCAGGGGGCTTCCTACGAGCAGTACTTC. Protein sequence: CASSFQGASYEQYF.

The chain employs TRBV10-3 and TRBJ1-1, with 8 bases identical to TRBD1. The germline V gene encodes CDR1 ENHRY and CDR2 SYGVKD. Trimming took 3 bases from V and 3 from J; bases not matched to a gene: 12. The CDR3 covers 17 residues. The CDR3 region is CAISELRPQGEDTEAFF. The CDR3 DNA reads TGTGCCATCAGTGAATTACGCCCACAGGGGGAGGACACTGAAGCTTTCTTT.

In this sample, this clone turned up once. V and J are TRBV7-2 and TRBJ1-6, with 10 positions matching TRBD1. With V trimmed by 2 bases and J by 9 bases, 1 base remained unmatched. CDR3 length equals 14 residues. CDR1 is SGHTA and CDR2 is FQGNSA in the germline V gene. CDR3 DNA sequence: TGTGCCAGCAGCTTACGGACAGGGGGTTCACCCCTCCACTTT. It codes for CASSLRTGGSPLHF.

J is TRBJ2-5 and V is TRBV19; 11 positions match TRBD2. Germline values: CDR1 LNHDA, CDR2 SQIVND (reference sequence). Trimming at V came to 4 bases and at J to 4 bases, leaving 8 bases not matched to a gene. The CDR3 runs 16 residues. The CDR3, as DNA: TGTGCCAGTAGTACCGTAGCGGGAGGGCCGAGAGAGACCCAGTACTTC. It is translated as CASSTVAGGPRETQYF.

Concerning this clone itself: One junction end does not reproduce the germline sequence, and a read error may be involved. CDR3 protein: CASSLAGTGAKNIQYF. The CDR3 region has the DNA TGTGCTAGCAGCTTAGCCGGGACAGGGGCCAAAAACATTCAGTACTTC. The chain has TRBV7-7 and TRBJ2-4; 9 bases match TRBD1. Germline V gene sequence: CDR1 SSHAT, CDR2 FNYEAQ (reference sequence). The CDR3 length is 16 residues.

In this sample, this clone turned up a few times. The J gene is TRBJ1-1, the V gene TRBV5-1; TRBD1 is a possible D gene (6 bases). V was cut by 2 bases and J by 0 bases, with 11 bases left in between. The V gene's germline CDR1 is SGHRS and CDR2 YFSETQ. The CDR3 length is 15 residues. CDR3: CASSFGQMVNTEAFF. The CDR3 DNA follows: TGCGCCAGCAGCTTTGGACAGATGGTGAACACTGAAGCTTTCTTT. The complete variable domain, with remaining parts taken from reference TRBV5-1 and TRBJ1-1, reads KAGVTQTPRYLIKTRGQQVTLSCSPISGHRSVSWYQQTPGQGLQFLFEYFSETQRNKGNFPGRFSGRQFSNSRSEMNVSTLELGDSALYLCASSFGQMVNTEAFFGQGTRLTVV.

The rearrangement joins TRBV20-1 to TRBJ2-3; no definite D call. Germline loops: CDR1 DFQATT, CDR2 SNEGSKA (reference sequence). This CDR3 region has 11 residues. V was pared by 3 bases and J by 6 bases, with 7 bases between. CDR3 loop: CSASGQDTQYF. CDR3 nucleotide sequence: TGCAGTGCTAGTGGTCAGGATACGCAGTATTTT.

The chain carries TRBV14 and TRBJ2-1, with 9 bases identical to TRBD2. This CDR3 spans 18 amino acids. Trimming took 0 bases from V and 8 from J; bases not matched to a gene: 14. Germline V CDR1 and CDR2: SGHDN, FVKESK. The CDR3 reads CASSQDQRFGGRADEQFF. For the CDR3, the DNA is TGTGCCAGCAGCCAAGATCAGCGGTTCGGCGGGAGGGCCGATGAGCAGTTCTTC. Together with reference TRBV14 and TRBJ2-1, the CDR3 gives the full variable domain: EAGVTQFPSHSVIEKGQTVTLRCDPISGHDNLYWYRRVMGKEIKFLLHFVKESKQDESGMPNNRFLAERTGGTYSTLKVQPAELEDSGVYFCASSQDQRFGGRADEQFFGPGTRLTVL.

J is TRBJ2-3 and V is TRBV27; 13 bases are a match to TRBD2. V lost 5 bases, J lost 0 bases, and 8 bases stayed unmatched. Germline V gene data show CDR1 as MNHEY and CDR2 as SMNVEV (reference sequence). The CDR3 covers 18 residues. The CDR3 DNA reads as TGTGCCAGCAGTATACTAGCGGGGGGGGGATCTAGCACAGATACGCAGTATTTT. Its protein is CASSILAGGGSSTDTQYF.